The text below deals with one T cell receptor beta chain. Patients in Seattle were enrolled during active infection, then followed longitudinally. Trimming at V came to 2 bases and at J to 5 bases, leaving 5 bases not matched to a gene. CDR1 and CDR2 from the germline V gene are MNHEY and SVGAGI. CDR3 size: 15 residues. This specimen comes from a study of blood T cell repertoires in COVID-19. Background on the study: The United States, Italy and Spain supplied acute and convalescent COVID-19 samples.

Original methodology: Scientists estimated how many nucleated cells there were by amplifying reference gene primers. Generated by immunoSEQ multiplex PCR, the TCRdb table keeps only in-frame clones and is missing some. The V and J calls and the clone size are those of that table, but D and trimming were determined from the DNA. The sample has about 260,000 clones, approximately 86% seen once; the top ten hold about 5.2%. The sample comprised peripheral blood. V usage is TRBV6-5 and J usage is TRBJ2-2, with TRBD1 identical over 7 bases. The clonotype originates from a woman in her fifties or sixties with COVID-19, enrolled during active disease. DNA for the CDR3: TGTGCCAGCAGTTACGACAGGGCAGGGACCGGGGAGCTGTTTTTT. Amino acids: CASSYDRAGTGELFF.